The rows below give T cell receptor beta chains drawn from one sample of a study of blood T cells in healthy people across ages. TCRdb re-analysed the 5' RACE reads in MiXCR, keeping a single row per CDR3 protein. Among over a million distinct CDR3 sequences listed, approximately 59% were seen once. The sequenced sample was blood. These receptors were taken from a young man in good health. The CDR3 runs from the conserved cysteine through the conserved F or W. Each record gives: V gene, CDR3 length, J gene, D gene, clone size, CDR3 protein, CDR3 DNA. The D gene is left open where the match is weak. Clone size is given for some rows only: seen once, a few or many times, or a class if the clone is expanded.

V gene: TRBV4-1; CDR3 length: 11; J gene: TRBJ1-2; D gene: NA; clone size: few; CDR3 protein: CASKGPHGYTF; CDR3 DNA: TGCGCCAGCAAAGGGCCCCATGGCTACACCTTC
V gene: TRBV15; CDR3 length: 16; J gene: TRBJ2-4; D gene: NA; clone size: NA; CDR3 protein: CATSRDPPGAKNIQYF; CDR3 DNA: TGTGCCACCAGCAGAGACCCCCCAGGGGCCAAAAACATTCAGTACTTC
V gene: TRBV7-9; CDR3 length: 13; J gene: TRBJ2-1; D gene: NA; clone size: few; CDR3 protein: CASSPGGGGGEFF; CDR3 DNA: TGTGCCAGCAGCCCCGGAGGAGGCGGGGGCGAGTTCTTC
V gene: TRBV3-1; CDR3 length: 15; J gene: TRBJ2-3; D gene: TRBD2; clone size: NA; CDR3 protein: CASSQRAGLTDTQYF; CDR3 DNA: TGTGCCAGCAGCCAACGAGCGGGGCTCACAGATACGCAGTATTTT
V gene: TRBV6-2/TRBV6-3; CDR3 length: 14; J gene: TRBJ1-6; D gene: NA; clone size: NA; CDR3 protein: CASGGTAYNSPLHF; CDR3 DNA: TGTGCCAGCGGAGGGACCGCTTATAATTCACCCCTCCACTTT
V gene: TRBV3-1; CDR3 length: 13; J gene: TRBJ2-1; D gene: TRBD2; clone size: NA; CDR3 protein: CASWTSGIDEQFF; CDR3 DNA: TGTGCCAGCTGGACTAGCGGGATTGATGAGCAGTTCTTC
V gene: TRBV20-1; CDR3 length: 15; J gene: TRBJ1-2; D gene: TRBD1; clone size: NA; CDR3 protein: CSARDARTGYYGYTF; CDR3 DNA: TGCAGTGCTAGAGATGCGAGGACAGGGTACTATGGCTACACCTTC
V gene: TRBV4-1; CDR3 length: 14; J gene: TRBJ2-3; D gene: NA; clone size: NA; CDR3 protein: CASSQTREWDTQYF; CDR3 DNA: TGCGCCAGCAGCCAAACGCGCGAGTGGGATACGCAGTATTTT
V gene: TRBV3-1; CDR3 length: 14; J gene: TRBJ2-3; D gene: NA; clone size: NA; CDR3 protein: CASSQQKSTDTQYF; CDR3 DNA: TGTGCCAGCAGCCAACAAAAATCCACAGATACGCAGTATTTT
V gene: TRBV10-3; CDR3 length: 14; J gene: TRBJ1-1; D gene: NA; clone size: NA; CDR3 protein: CAISPRATDTEAFF; CDR3 DNA: TGTGCCATCAGTCCGCGTGCAACTGACACTGAAGCTTTCTTT
V gene: TRBV10-3; CDR3 length: 14; J gene: TRBJ2-5; D gene: NA; clone size: NA; CDR3 protein: CAIQRTYEEKTQYF; CDR3 DNA: TGTGCCATCCAGAGGACGTACGAGGAGAAGACCCAGTACTTC
V gene: TRBV4-2; CDR3 length: 17; J gene: TRBJ2-7; D gene: TRBD2; clone size: NA; CDR3 protein: CASSQDRSSGGYNEQYF; CDR3 DNA: TGTGCCAGCAGCCAAGACCGGAGTAGCGGGGGATACAATGAGCAGTACTTC
V gene: TRBV6-5; CDR3 length: 14; J gene: TRBJ1-6; D gene: NA; clone size: many; CDR3 protein: CASSYSPFNSPLHF; CDR3 DNA: TGTGCCAGCAGTTACTCCCCTTTTAATTCACCCCTCCACTTT
V gene: TRBV6-1; CDR3 length: 16; J gene: TRBJ1-5; D gene: NA; clone size: NA; CDR3 protein: CASSLPRDYSNQPQHF; CDR3 DNA: TGTGCCAGCAGCCTACCGCGAGACTATAGCAATCAGCCCCAGCATTTT
V gene: TRBV7-6; CDR3 length: 15; J gene: TRBJ2-7; D gene: TRBD1; clone size: few; CDR3 protein: CASSLANRGIDEQYF; CDR3 DNA: TGTGCCAGCAGCTTAGCTAACAGGGGAATCGACGAGCAGTACTTC
V gene: TRBV21-1; CDR3 length: 15; J gene: TRBJ2-3; D gene: NA; clone size: NA; CDR3 protein: CASSNRSVPTDTQYF; CDR3 DNA: TGTGCCAGCAGCAATAGGTCGGTTCCAACAGATACGCAGTATTTT
V gene: TRBV29-1; CDR3 length: 16; J gene: TRBJ2-1; D gene: TRBD2; clone size: NA; CDR3 protein: CSVEGASGGDYNEQFF; CDR3 DNA: TGCAGCGTTGAAGGGGCCAGCGGGGGAGACTACAATGAGCAGTTCTTC
V gene: TRBV19; CDR3 length: 17; J gene: TRBJ1-2; D gene: NA; clone size: NA; CDR3 protein: CAAAAPQIYGTGYGYTF; CDR3 DNA: TGTGCCGCCGCGGCCCCCCAGATATACGGAACGGGCTATGGCTACACCTTC
V gene: TRBV21-1; CDR3 length: 14; J gene: TRBJ1-5; D gene: NA; clone size: once; CDR3 protein: CASSKALRRQPQHF; CDR3 DNA: TGTGCCAGCAGCAAAGCGCTCCGGAGGCAGCCCCAGCATTTT
V gene: TRBV29-1; CDR3 length: 11; J gene: TRBJ1-2; D gene: NA; clone size: few; CDR3 protein: CPDPGNYGYTF; CDR3 DNA: TGCCCTGACCCCGGGAACTATGGCTACACCTTC
V gene: TRBV20-1; CDR3 length: 15; J gene: TRBJ2-5; D gene: TRBD2; clone size: NA; CDR3 protein: CSASGPAGSQETQYF; CDR3 DNA: TGCAGTGCTAGTGGGCCAGCGGGGTCCCAAGAGACCCAGTACTTC
V gene: TRBV21-1; CDR3 length: 15; J gene: TRBJ1-1; D gene: NA; clone size: NA; CDR3 protein: CASLGGTGGQAEAFF; CDR3 DNA: TGTGCCAGTTTGGGGGGGACAGGGGGGCAGGCGGAAGCTTTCTTT
V gene: TRBV18; CDR3 length: 15; J gene: TRBJ1-4; D gene: TRBD1; clone size: NA; CDR3 protein: CASSRDRSTNEKLFF; CDR3 DNA: TGTGCCAGCTCACGGGACAGGTCAACTAATGAAAAACTGTTTTTT
V gene: TRBV24-1; CDR3 length: 14; J gene: TRBJ2-1; D gene: NA; clone size: NA; CDR3 protein: CATSPGSPYNEQFF; CDR3 DNA: TGTGCCACCAGTCCAGGGTCTCCCTACAATGAGCAGTTCTTC
V gene: TRBV4-1; CDR3 length: 19; J gene: TRBJ2-6; D gene: TRBD2; clone size: few; CDR3 protein: CASSQGLAGGLLGANVLTF; CDR3 DNA: TGCGCCAGCAGTCAAGGACTAGCGGGAGGCCTTCTAGGGGCCAACGTCCTGACTTTC
V gene: TRBV27; CDR3 length: 16; J gene: TRBJ2-1; D gene: TRBD1; clone size: NA; CDR3 protein: CASRDRGRALLNEQFF; CDR3 DNA: TGTGCCAGCAGAGACAGGGGGCGGGCCCTGCTCAATGAGCAGTTCTTC
V gene: TRBV29-1; CDR3 length: 11; J gene: TRBJ2-5; D gene: NA; clone size: few; CDR3 protein: CSIGQKETQYF; CDR3 DNA: TGCAGCATCGGACAGAAAGAGACCCAGTACTTC
V gene: TRBV30; CDR3 length: 15; J gene: TRBJ1-1; D gene: NA; clone size: NA; CDR3 protein: CAWSGDRTPGNEAFF; CDR3 DNA: TGTGCCTGGAGTGGAGATAGGACGCCGGGCAATGAAGCTTTCTTT
V gene: TRBV4-3; CDR3 length: 15; J gene: TRBJ2-3; D gene: NA; clone size: NA; CDR3 protein: CASSQDSGRTDTQYF; CDR3 DNA: TGCGCCAGCAGCCAAGACTCCGGACGCACAGATACGCAGTATTTT
V gene: TRBV7-9; CDR3 length: 14; J gene: TRBJ2-5; D gene: NA; clone size: few; CDR3 protein: CASSSAHSQETQYF; CDR3 DNA: TGTGCCAGCAGCTCGGCCCATTCACAAGAGACCCAGTACTTC
V gene: TRBV6-1; CDR3 length: 13; J gene: TRBJ1-1; D gene: NA; clone size: few; CDR3 protein: CASRITGSSEAFF; CDR3 DNA: TGTGCCAGCAGGATCACAGGGTCGAGTGAAGCTTTCTTT
V gene: TRBV5-1; CDR3 length: 16; J gene: TRBJ2-7; D gene: TRBD2; clone size: few; CDR3 protein: CASRSGLAGVLYEQYF; CDR3 DNA: TGCGCCAGCAGATCGGGACTAGCGGGAGTTCTCTACGAGCAGTACTTC
V gene: TRBV27; CDR3 length: 13; J gene: TRBJ2-5; D gene: NA; clone size: few; CDR3 protein: CASAPDLQETQYF; CDR3 DNA: TGTGCCAGCGCCCCGGACCTCCAAGAGACCCAGTACTTC
V gene: TRBV13; CDR3 length: 16; J gene: TRBJ2-1; D gene: TRBD2; clone size: NA; CDR3 protein: CASSSGGHGSYNEQFF; CDR3 DNA: TGTGCCAGCAGCTCGGGGGGTCATGGCTCCTACAATGAGCAGTTCTTC
V gene: TRBV27; CDR3 length: 17; J gene: TRBJ2-1; D gene: NA; clone size: NA; CDR3 protein: CASSALRGSGWVDEQFF; CDR3 DNA: TGTGCCAGCAGTGCGTTACGGGGCTCAGGGTGGGTTGATGAGCAGTTCTTC
V gene: TRBV20-1; CDR3 length: 14; J gene: TRBJ2-1; D gene: TRBD2; clone size: NA; CDR3 protein: CSAKTSGSEDEQFF; CDR3 DNA: TGCAGTGCTAAGACTAGCGGGAGTGAGGATGAGCAGTTCTTC
V gene: TRBV6-1; CDR3 length: 15; J gene: TRBJ1-4; D gene: NA; clone size: NA; CDR3 protein: CASSAPGTGNEKLFF; CDR3 DNA: TGTGCCAGCAGCGCGCCCGGGACGGGTAATGAAAAACTGTTTTTT
V gene: TRBV7-9; CDR3 length: 14; J gene: TRBJ2-7; D gene: TRBD1; clone size: NA; CDR3 protein: CASSSRQGSYGQYF; CDR3 DNA: TGTGCCAGCAGCTCCAGACAGGGGTCATACGGGCAGTACTTC
V gene: TRBV4-1; CDR3 length: 21; J gene: TRBJ2-5; D gene: TRBD1; clone size: NA; CDR3 protein: CASSQGKAGTGKSIAGETQYF; CDR3 DNA: TGCGCCAGCAGCCAAGGTAAAGCCGGGACAGGGAAGTCTATAGCCGGAGAGACCCAGTACTTC
V gene: TRBV14; CDR3 length: 15; J gene: TRBJ2-7; D gene: NA; clone size: few; CDR3 protein: CASSQVGFLSYEQYF; CDR3 DNA: TGTGCCAGCAGCCAAGTGGGATTTCTCTCCTACGAGCAGTACTTC
V gene: TRBV6-2/TRBV6-3; CDR3 length: 17; J gene: TRBJ2-7; D gene: NA; clone size: NA; CDR3 protein: CASSYSRGRGAYYEQYF; CDR3 DNA: TGTGCCAGCAGTTACTCGAGGGGGCGCGGGGCTTACTACGAGCAGTACTTC
V gene: TRBV5-6; CDR3 length: 16; J gene: TRBJ2-3; D gene: TRBD1; clone size: NA; CDR3 protein: CASSFRDRPYPDTQYF; CDR3 DNA: TGTGCCAGCAGCTTCCGGGACAGGCCTTATCCAGATACGCAGTATTTT